One sample yielded the 30 T cell receptor beta chains listed below, sequenced in a study of T cell responses to AZD1222 COVID-19 vaccine. Clones were read by immunoSEQ multiplex PCR, and TCRdb kept only the in-frame ones, dropping some. The data hold roughly 120,000 clones, with about 90% observed a single time. The sequencing used peripheral blood, collected on day 0 of AZD1222 vaccination. Every receptor here comes from an adult in good health.

The chain combines TRBV6-5 with TRBJ1-3, with D hard to call. Germline CDR1 is MNHEY and CDR2 is SVGAGI. CDR3 size: 15 residues. V lost 6 bases and J 1 base, leaving 13 bases between the germline ends. The CDR3 sequence is CASRPNTVSGNTIYF. Written as DNA, the CDR3 is TGTGCCAGCAGACCCAACACGGTTTCTGGAAACACCATATATTTT.

This clone was seen once. The chain employs TRBV27 and TRBJ1-5; D gene unclear. The CDR3 is 14 residues long. With 3 bases removed from V and 4 bases from J, the gap between germline ends came to 10 bases. Germline CDR1 and CDR2: MNHEY and SMNVEV (reference sequence). The DNA for the CDR3 is TGTGCCAGCAGTTTGAGAAGGGTGAATCAGCCCCAGCATTTT. Translation gives CASSLRRVNQPQHF.

The chain combines TRBV28 with TRBJ1-1; 8 nucleotides line up with TRBD1. CDR3 size: 15 residues. CDR1 and CDR2 (germline): MDHEN, SYDVKM. With 2 bases clipped from V and 4 bases from J, the junction kept 6 bases outside the gene matches. CDR3 protein: CASSLGGTGGTEAFF. In DNA, the CDR3 is TGTGCCAGCAGTTTAGGCGGGACAGGCGGCACTGAAGCTTTCTTT.

The rearrangement joins TRBV6-2 or TRBV6-3 to TRBJ1-6; 8 bases agree with TRBD1. Germline V gene data show CDR1 as MNHEY and CDR2 as SVGEGT. This CDR3 has 17 amino acids. Trimming at V came to 5 bases and at J to 10 bases, leaving 16 bases not matched to a gene. For the CDR3, the DNA is TGTGCCAGCAGTATCCCGCCGACAGGGGCCGGCGGGTCACCCCTCCACTTT. Residues: CASSIPPTGAGGSPLHF.

The V and J genes are TRBV29-1 and TRBJ1-2, with 8 bases fitting TRBD1. Germline V lookup: CDR1 SQVTM, CDR2 ANQGSEA. J was trimmed by 6 bases and V by 7 bases; bases with no gene match: 7. The CDR3 is 12 amino acids. This CDR3 is CSESQGDDGYTF. The CDR3 region has the DNA TGCAGCGAGTCACAGGGGGATGATGGCTACACCTTC.

The chain employs TRBV28 and TRBJ1-2; possibly TRBD1 for D (6 bases). CDR3 length equals 14 residues. Germline values: CDR1 MDHEN, CDR2 SYDVKM. Trimming pared 5 bases from V and 3 bases from J, leaving 13 bases between. In nucleotides, the CDR3 is TGTGCCAGCAGTACCCCAGGACAGCACTATGGCTACACCTTC. Its translation is CASSTPGQHYGYTF.

This rearrangement joins TRBV7-8 to TRBJ2-1; the D gene is possibly TRBD1 (5 bases). Germline assignment: CDR1 SGHVS and CDR2 FQNEAQ. V was clipped by 5 bases and J by 0 bases, with 11 bases between them. The CDR3 has 15 amino acids. The CDR3 sequence: CASSLGHSSYNEQFF. The CDR3 region has the DNA TGTGCCAGCAGCCTTGGACACAGCTCCTACAATGAGCAGTTCTTC.

V is TRBV6-5 and J is TRBJ2-3, with unresolved D. The CDR3 loop spans 14 amino acids. In germline, CDR1 is MNHEY, CDR2 SVGAGI. V lost 2 bases and J lost 0, with 6 bases in between. CDR3 residues: CASSYRDSTDTQYF. CDR3 DNA sequence: TGTGCCAGCAGTTACAGAGACAGCACAGATACGCAGTATTTT.

The chain joins TRBV2 to TRBJ2-3; TRBD2 is a possible D gene (6 bases). The CDR3 is 16 residues long. CDR1 and CDR2 (germline): SNHLY, FYNNEI. Trimming pared 3 bases from V and 1 base from J, leaving 14 bases between. This chain's CDR3 is CASSERRQRGTDTQYF. The CDR3 DNA follows: TGTGCCAGCAGTGAGCGCCGACAGCGGGGCACAGATACGCAGTATTTT.

CDR3 sequence: CASSTGTGPGYTF. CDR3 in DNA: TGTGCCAGCAGCACAGGGACAGGGCCTGGCTACACCTTC. This chain joins TRBV7-2 and TRBJ1-2; 9 positions agree with TRBD1. Germline CDR1 SGHTA, CDR2 FQGNSA. This CDR3 has 13 residues. V lost 5 bases to trimming and J lost 7 bases; unmatched junction nucleotides: 5. Full variable domain (missing parts from reference TRBV7-2 and TRBJ1-2): GAGVSQSPSNKVTEKGKDVELRCDPISGHTALYWYRQSLGQGLEFLIYFQGNSAPDKSGLPSDRFSAERTGGSVSTLTIQRTQQEDSAVYLCASSTGTGPGYTFGSGTRLTVV.

The chain carries TRBV3-1 (or the pseudogene TRBV3-2) and TRBJ1-2; 7 bases align to TRBD1. The V gene end was trimmed by 5 bases and the J gene end by 2 bases; junction bases not matched to a gene: 8. Germline loops: CDR1 LGHDT, CDR2 YNNKEL (reference sequence). The CDR3 runs 15 residues. In DNA form, the CDR3 reads TGTGCCAGCAGCATACGGACAGGCCTAAACTATGGCTACACCTTC. This encodes CASSIRTGLNYGYTF.

The CDR3 sequence: CASRQGWSPLHF. CDR3 bases: TGTGCCAGTAGGCAGGGGTGGTCACCCCTCCACTTT. The chain is built from TRBV19 and TRBJ1-6, with TRBD1 as a possible D gene (6 bases). V lost 6 bases, J lost 10 bases, and 10 bases lay in between. CDR3 length: 12 amino acids. Germline values: CDR1 LNHDA, CDR2 SQIVND (reference sequence).

The chain couples TRBV5-5 to TRBJ1-4; tentatively, D is TRBD1 (6 bases). V shed 4 bases and J shed 7 bases, with 14 bases lying between them. Germline V gene lookup returns CDR1 SGHKS and CDR2 YYEKEE (reference sequence). The CDR3 has 14 residues. This CDR3 is CASSLGATGEKLFF. In DNA, the CDR3 is TGTGCCAGCAGCCTGGGGGCAACGGGTGAAAAACTGTTTTTT.

The chain uses TRBV4-1 and TRBJ1-1, with no clear D. There are 15 residues in the CDR3. The ends were cut back, 0 bases at V and 2 bases at J, with 10 bases in the middle. Per the germline V gene, CDR1 is MGHRA and CDR2 is YSYEKL. In nucleotides, the CDR3 is TGCGCCAGCAGCCAAGATCGAGGACTTAACACTGAAGCTTTCTTT. The encoded protein is CASSQDRGLNTEAFF.

The chain links TRBV5-1 to TRBJ2-7; D gene uncertain. The CDR3 runs to 13 residues. Germline-derived CDR1 and CDR2 are SGHRS and YFSETQ. V was pared by 5 bases and J by 2 bases, with 11 bases between. The CDR3 bases are TGCGCCAGCAGGGAAGGGCTTGCCTACGAGCAGTACTTC. It translates to CASREGLAYEQYF.

This clone was counted once. The chain couples TRBV7-2 to TRBJ1-3; no definite D call. This CDR3 contains 17 residues. CDR1 is SGHTA, CDR2 FQGNSA, per germline. The germline V and J ends were trimmed by 2 bases and 0 bases, with 14 bases remaining between them. The CDR3 sequence is CASSLRRGVRSGNTIYF. DNA for the CDR3: TGTGCCAGCAGCTTAAGAAGAGGAGTTCGCTCTGGAAACACCATATATTTT.

DNA of the CDR3: TGTGCCAGCAGACCCCCCGCGAGAGCTGGGAAGGAGCAGTACTTC. Protein product: CASRPPARAGKEQYF. The chain carries TRBV11-2 and TRBJ2-7; D unresolved. This CDR3 is built from 15 residues. Germline assignment: CDR1 SGHAT and CDR2 FQNNGV. The germline V and J ends were trimmed by 6 bases and 7 bases, with 22 bases remaining between them.

The V call is TRBV6-2 or TRBV6-3, the J call TRBJ1-5; D may be TRBD1 (5 bases). Germline lookup yields CDR1 MNHEY and CDR2 SVGEGT. The CDR3 spans 15 residues. V was trimmed by 2 bases and J by 10 bases, leaving 18 bases between them. The CDR3 loop is CASSYRGDHLFPQHF. DNA for the CDR3: TGTGCCAGCAGTTACCGAGGGGACCACCTCTTCCCCCAGCATTTT.

The chain combines TRBV9 with TRBJ2-3; TRBD2 matches at 9 bases. The germline V gene has CDR1 SGDLS and CDR2 YYNGEE. This CDR3 comprises 17 residues. J was trimmed by 8 bases and V by 2 bases; bases with no gene match: 15. CDR3 residues: CASSVRQTSGGGVTQYF. CDR3 in DNA: TGTGCCAGCAGCGTTAGACAGACTAGCGGCGGAGGAGTTACGCAGTATTTT.

The J gene is TRBJ1-1, the V gene TRBV28, with 7 nucleotides matching TRBD1. This CDR3 is 13 amino acids long. The J segment lost 11 bases and the V segment lost 6 bases, leaving 12 bases of the junction unmatched. The germline V gene has CDR1 MDHEN and CDR2 SYDVKM. CDR3 region: CASSPLTGSKAFF. DNA for the CDR3: TGTGCCAGCAGCCCGTTGACAGGGAGTAAGGCTTTCTTT.

This clone occurred once. The chain is built from TRBV6-5 and TRBJ2-7, with TRBD1 matching 10 bases. Germline V gene data show CDR1 as MNHEY and CDR2 as SVGAGI. The CDR3 has 14 residues. Trimming at V came to 6 bases and at J to 2 bases, leaving 4 bases not matched to a gene. In DNA form, the CDR3 reads TGTGCCAGCAGAAGGGACAGGGGTACCTACGAGCAGTACTTC. As protein: CASRRDRGTYEQYF.

The chain carries TRBV27 and TRBJ2-3; 12 nucleotides line up with TRBD2. The V segment lost 6 bases and the J segment 5 bases; nucleotides outside the gene matches: 9. The length of the CDR3 is 16 residues. Germline values: CDR1 MNHEY, CDR2 SMNVEV (reference sequence). The chain's CDR3 is CASRGGTSGFRDTQYF. In DNA form, the CDR3 reads TGTGCCAGCAGGGGCGGGACTAGCGGGTTTAGAGATACGCAGTATTTT.

The J gene is TRBJ1-3, the V gene TRBV4-1; D may be TRBD1 (6 bases). Trimming left V 4 bases short and J 0 bases short, with 19 bases between. Germline CDR1 reads MGHRA; CDR2 reads YSYEKL. The CDR3 totals 18 residues. The CDR3, as DNA: TGCGCCAGCAGCCCCCAGGAAGGGACACGAATCTCTGGAAACACCATATATTTT. Protein sequence: CASSPQEGTRISGNTIYF.

The chain couples TRBV3-1 (or the pseudogene TRBV3-2) to TRBJ2-5, with D unresolved. V was trimmed by 2 bases and J by 5 bases, leaving 3 bases between them. The CDR3 is made up of 11 amino acids. Germline CDR1 and CDR2: LGHDT and YNNKEL (reference sequence). CDR3 in amino acids: CASSQRETQYF. The CDR3 DNA reads TGTGCCAGCAGCCAAAGGGAGACCCAGTACTTC.

This chain joins TRBV7-8 and TRBJ2-5; weak D call: TRBD1 (6 bases). The CDR3 is made up of 15 amino acids. V gave up 5 bases and J gave up 5 bases, with 18 bases separating them. Per the germline V gene, CDR1 is SGHVS and CDR2 is FQNEAQ. The CDR3: CASSPRPGAGETQYF. CDR3 DNA sequence: TGTGCCAGCAGCCCAAGGCCAGGGGCTGGGGAGACCCAGTACTTC.

This rearrangement joins TRBV5-1 to TRBJ1-6, with 7 bases identical to TRBD1. This CDR3 is built from 17 residues. Germline values: CDR1 SGHRS, CDR2 YFSETQ. V lost 0 bases and J lost 8; bases outside the gene matches: 11. The DNA for the CDR3 is TGCGCCAGCAGCTTGGAGGACAGGCAGAAGAATCATTCACCCCTCCACTTT. Translation gives CASSLEDRQKNHSPLHF.

This rearrangement joins TRBV19 to TRBJ2-5; tentative D call: TRBD1 (5 bases). The CDR3 has 13 amino acids. Germline loops: CDR1 LNHDA, CDR2 SQIVND (reference sequence). With 4 bases removed from V and 5 bases from J, the gap between germline ends came to 11 bases. The CDR3 loop is CASSTGSWETQYF. CDR3 coding DNA: TGTGCCAGTAGTACAGGGTCGTGGGAGACCCAGTACTTC.

This chain uses TRBV12-2 with TRBJ2-5; whether TRBD2, the table's D call, matches the DNA was not checked. TRBV12-2 is marked as a pseudogene. This CDR3 has 16 amino acids. The CDR3 protein is CASRFLIRKPRETQYF. The CDR3 nucleotides are TGTGCAAGTCGCTTTCTGATCCGGAAGCCGAGGGAGACCCAGTACTTC.

This chain joins TRBV28 and TRBJ2-5; TRBD1 matches 10 bases. There are 13 residues in the CDR3. With V trimmed by 6 bases and J by 5 bases, 3 bases remained unmatched. CDR1 MDHEN and CDR2 SYDVKM come from the germline V gene. CDR3 bases: TGTGCCAGCAGGGCGGGACAGGGGGAGACCCAGTACTTC. Translated, it gives CASRAGQGETQYF.

This chain joins TRBV19 and TRBJ1-4, with TRBD1 as a possible D gene (5 bases). CDR1 is LNHDA, CDR2 SQIVND, per germline (reference sequence). Trimming removed 4 bases from V and 8 bases from J, with 17 bases in between. The CDR3 length is 15 residues. CDR3 in amino acids: CASSTPGGAPEKLFF. In DNA, the CDR3 is TGTGCCAGTAGTACCCCGGGAGGGGCCCCCGAAAAACTGTTTTTT.